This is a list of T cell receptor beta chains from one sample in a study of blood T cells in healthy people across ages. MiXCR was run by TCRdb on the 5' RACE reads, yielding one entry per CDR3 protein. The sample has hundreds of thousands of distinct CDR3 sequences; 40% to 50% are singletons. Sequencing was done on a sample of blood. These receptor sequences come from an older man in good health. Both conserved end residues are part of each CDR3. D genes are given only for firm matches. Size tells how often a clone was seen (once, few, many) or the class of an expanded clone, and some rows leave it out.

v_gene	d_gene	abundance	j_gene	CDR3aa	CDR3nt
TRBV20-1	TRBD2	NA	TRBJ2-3	CSARVRRLAASTDTQYF	TGCAGTGCTAGGGTTCGGAGACTAGCGGCGAGCACAGATACGCAGTATTTT
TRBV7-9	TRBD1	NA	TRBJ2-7	CAGSFDRGFSYEQYF	TGTGCCGGCAGCTTTGACAGGGGGTTTTCCTACGAGCAGTACTTC
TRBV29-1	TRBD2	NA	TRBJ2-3	CSVAQTSGGPDTQYF	TGCAGCGTTGCCCAGACTAGCGGGGGGCCAGATACGCAGTATTTT
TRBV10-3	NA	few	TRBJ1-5	CATASGYSNQPQHF	TGTGCCACCGCTAGCGGATATAGCAATCAGCCCCAGCATTTT
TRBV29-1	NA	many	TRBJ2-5	CSVASWRRQEETQYF	TGCAGCGTTGCGTCGTGGAGGAGGCAAGAAGAGACCCAGTACTTC
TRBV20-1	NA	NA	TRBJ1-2	CSAREGAGYGYTF	TGCAGTGCTAGAGAGGGGGCTGGCTATGGCTACACCTTC
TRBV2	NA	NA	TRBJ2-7	CASSQRQVPGYEQYF	TGTGCCAGCAGTCAAAGGCAGGTGCCTGGATACGAGCAGTACTTC
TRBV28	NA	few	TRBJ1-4	CASSLVSTNEKLFF	TGTGCCAGCAGTTTGGTGTCAACTAATGAAAAACTGTTTTTT
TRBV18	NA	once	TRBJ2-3	CASSLDSGTPRDTQYF	TGTGCCAGCTCACTAGACTCCGGGACACCTAGGGATACGCAGTATTTT
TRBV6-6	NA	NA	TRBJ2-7	CASRSVSQVYEQYF	TGTGCCAGCAGAAGCGTGAGTCAGGTCTACGAGCAGTACTTC
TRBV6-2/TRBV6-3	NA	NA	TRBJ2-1	CASSYSQGSISYNEQFF	TGTGCCAGCAGTTACTCGCAGGGCTCAATCTCCTACAATGAGCAGTTCTTC
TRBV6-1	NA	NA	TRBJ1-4	CASSEISVQFF	TGTGCCAGCAGTGAAATCTCTGTTCAGTTTTTT
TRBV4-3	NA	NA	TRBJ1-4	CASTLEASTNEKLFF	TGCGCCAGCACCCTAGAGGCATCAACTAATGAAAAACTGTTTTTT
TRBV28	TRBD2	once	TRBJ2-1	CASSLGGGRAWNEQFF	TGTGCCAGCAGTTTGGGGGGCGGGAGGGCCTGGAATGAGCAGTTCTTC
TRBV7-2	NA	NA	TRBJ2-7	CASSPAPGDSYEQYF	TGTGCCAGCAGCCCGGCCCCGGGGGACTCCTACGAGCAGTACTTC
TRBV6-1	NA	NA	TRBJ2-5	CASRDGPEQYF	TGTGCCAGCCGGGACGGACCGGAGCAGTACTTC
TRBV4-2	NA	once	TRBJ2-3	CASSQEGGRDTDTQYF	TGTGCCAGCAGCCAAGAGGGGGGAAGGGACACAGATACGCAGTATTTT
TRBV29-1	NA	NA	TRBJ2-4	CSVGSKINKENIQYF	TGCAGCGTTGGTTCCAAGATCAATAAGGAAAACATTCAGTACTTC
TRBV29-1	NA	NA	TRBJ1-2	CSTEVAGYGYTF	TGCAGCACCGAAGTAGCGGGCTATGGCTACACCTTC
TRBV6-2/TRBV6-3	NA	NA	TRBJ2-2	CASSGNLGTVNTGELFF	TGTGCCAGCTCCGGGAATTTAGGGACGGTGAACACCGGGGAGCTGTTTTTT
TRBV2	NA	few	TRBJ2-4	CASRSTAKNIQYF	TGTGCCAGCAGAAGTACTGCCAAAAACATTCAGTACTTC
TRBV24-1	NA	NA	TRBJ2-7	CATSDDDRPPYEQYF	TGTGCCACCAGTGATGATGACAGGCCTCCCTACGAGCAGTACTTC
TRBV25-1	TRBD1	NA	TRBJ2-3	CASSEYSRNRGPTDTQYF	TGTGCCAGCAGTGAATATTCAAGAAACAGGGGCCCCACAGATACGCAGTATTTT
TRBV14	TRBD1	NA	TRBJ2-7	CASSHRQGRSYEQYF	TGTGCCAGCAGCCATAGACAGGGGAGGTCCTACGAGCAGTACTTC
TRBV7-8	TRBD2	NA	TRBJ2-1	CASSLDGTTDNEQFF	TGTGCCAGCAGCTTGGACGGGACTACCGACAATGAGCAGTTCTTC
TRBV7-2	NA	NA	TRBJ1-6	CASSARVSPLHF	TGTGCCAGCAGCGCCAGGGTTTCACCCCTCCACTTT
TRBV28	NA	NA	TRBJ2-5	CASRKGADPYNEQYF	TGTGCCAGCAGGAAAGGGGCAGACCCTTACAATGAGCAGTACTTC
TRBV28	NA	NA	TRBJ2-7	CASSLLSGQGNEQYF	TGTGCCAGCAGTTTATTAAGCGGCCAGGGCAATGAGCAGTACTTC
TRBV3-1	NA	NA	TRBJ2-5	CGSSLSREQYF	TGTGGCAGCAGCCTTTCGCGAGAGCAGTACTTC
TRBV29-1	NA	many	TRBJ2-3	CSATSTLASTDTQYF	TGCAGCGCCACCTCAACGCTCGCTAGCACAGATACGCAGTATTTT
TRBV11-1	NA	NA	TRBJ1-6	CASSFDGSNSPLHF	TGTGCCAGCAGCTTCGACGGATCCAATTCACCCCTCCACTTT
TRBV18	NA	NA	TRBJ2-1	CASSPWLAFNEQFF	TGTGCCAGCTCCCCGTGGCTAGCGTTCAATGAGCAGTTCTTC
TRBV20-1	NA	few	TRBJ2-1	CSASPGGDSQFF	TGCAGTGCTAGCCCCGGAGGGGATTCGCAGTTCTTC
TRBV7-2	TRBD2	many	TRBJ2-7	CASSSGVGRAMGYEQYF	TGTGCCAGCAGCTCGGGCGTTGGGAGGGCCATGGGCTACGAGCAGTACTTC
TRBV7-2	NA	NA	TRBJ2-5	CASSLTLGAPGETQYF	TGTGCCAGCAGCTTAACCCTTGGGGCCCCTGGGGAGACCCAGTACTTC
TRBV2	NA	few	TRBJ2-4	CASRSVQNIQYF	TGTGCCAGCAGATCAGTCCAAAACATTCAGTACTTC
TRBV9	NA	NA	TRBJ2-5	CASSGGGIETQYF	TGTGCCAGCAGCGGGGGAGGTATAGAGACCCAGTACTTC
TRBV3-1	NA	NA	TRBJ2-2	CASSQLSSGELFF	TGTGCCAGCAGCCAATTGTCGTCCGGGGAGCTGTTTTTT
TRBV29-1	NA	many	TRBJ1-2	CSVEEGLGEGGYTF	TGCAGCGTTGAAGAGGGCCTGGGGGAGGGAGGCTACACCTTC
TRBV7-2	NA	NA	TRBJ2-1	CASSLNRDEQFF	TGTGCCAGCAGCTTGAACCGCGATGAGCAGTTCTTC
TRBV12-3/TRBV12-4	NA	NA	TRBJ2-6	CASSLRGQSSGANVLTF	TGTGCCAGCAGTTTGCGAGGACAGAGCTCTGGGGCCAACGTCCTGACTTTC
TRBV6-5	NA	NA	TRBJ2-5	CASSYGGRWETQYF	TGTGCCAGCAGTTACGGGGGGCGCTGGGAGACCCAGTACTTC
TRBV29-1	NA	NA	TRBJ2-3	CSVDGLSTDTQYF	TGCAGCGTTGACGGCTTAAGCACAGATACGCAGTATTTT
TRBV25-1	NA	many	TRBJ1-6	CASSQTGTSPLHF	TGTGCCAGCAGTCAAACGGGGACTTCACCCCTCCACTTT
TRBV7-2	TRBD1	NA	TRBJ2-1	CASSSHMTGSEFF	TGTGCCAGCAGCTCCCACATGACAGGGTCCGAGTTCTTC
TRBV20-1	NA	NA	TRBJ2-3	CSASGGATDTQYF	TGCAGTGCTAGCGGGGGAGCTACAGATACGCAGTATTTT
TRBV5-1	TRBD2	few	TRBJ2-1	CASRIAGGIQEQFF	TGCGCCAGTAGGATAGCGGGGGGTATTCAGGAGCAGTTCTTC
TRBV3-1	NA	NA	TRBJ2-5	CASSQTRVHEQYF	TGTGCCAGCAGCCAGACCCGTGTCCATGAGCAGTACTTC